A single sample is the source of the 30 T cell receptor beta chains below, sequenced in a study of Ad26.COV2.S vaccination and SARS-CoV-2 variants. This sample's treatment: approximately 18 received Ad26.COV2.S at low or high dose, single or two shots; roughly 5 received placebo; per-sample allocation not given. Specimens were obtained on day 63 following the first vaccine or placebo injection. The method was immunoSEQ multiplex PCR; TCRdb's version includes in-frame clones alone and lacks a portion of them. This table has 510,000 or so clones, around 90% appearing once. This specimen was peripheral blood, taken in a trial of Ad26.COV2.S vaccine versus placebo. These receptors were taken from a person aged 18-65 years who received the Ad26.COV2.S COVID-19 vaccine or a placebo.

This clone has only one observation. V is TRBV28 and J is TRBJ2-7; either TRBD1 or TRBD2 may fit D (7 bases each). The germline gives CDR1 MDHEN, CDR2 SYDVKM. V was cut by 3 bases and J by 0 bases, with 15 bases left in between. The CDR3 length is 16 residues. CDR3 bases: TGTGCCAGCAGTTTCCTTGACAGGGAGGGCTCCTACGAGCAGTACTTC. It translates to CASSFLDREGSYEQYF.

The chain carries TRBV5-4 and TRBJ2-3; D call uncertain. V lost 6 bases, J lost 2 bases, and 13 bases lay in between. Germline V gene sequence: CDR1 SGHNT, CDR2 YYREEE (reference sequence). This CDR3 has 14 residues. The CDR3 loop reads CASTAGRHTDTQYF. The DNA for the CDR3 is TGTGCCAGCACCGCCGGGCGCCACACAGATACGCAGTATTTT.

This clone showed up just a few times. The chain carries TRBV19 and TRBJ1-5; possible D gene TRBD1, 5 bases. This CDR3 has 17 amino acids. The germline V and J ends were trimmed by 7 bases and 4 bases, with 23 bases remaining between them. Germline V gene sequence: CDR1 LNHDA, CDR2 SQIVND (reference sequence). The CDR3 sequence: CASTLMVGLNQNQPQHF. Here the CDR3 DNA reads TGTGCCAGTACCCTGATGGTGGGACTGAATCAAAATCAGCCCCAGCATTTT.

V is TRBV11-2 and J is TRBJ1-5; D unresolved. The CDR3 length is 15 residues. V lost 4 bases to trimming and J lost 4 bases, with 14 bases between them. Germline V CDR1 and CDR2: SGHAT, FQNNGV. The CDR3 loop is CASSSGATPNQPQHF. The CDR3 DNA reads as TGTGCCAGCAGCTCCGGCGCAACCCCTAATCAGCCCCAGCATTTT. Drawing the rest from reference TRBV11-2 and TRBJ1-5, the complete variable domain is EAGVAQSPRYKIIEKRQSVAFWCNPISGHATLYWYQQILGQGPKLLIQFQNNGVVDDSQLPKDRFSAERLKGVDSTLKIQPAKLEDSAVYLCASSSGATPNQPQHFGDGTRLSIL.

The chain is built from TRBV9 and TRBJ1-1; D is unresolved. Germline-derived CDR1 and CDR2 are SGDLS and YYNGEE. The germline V and J ends were trimmed by 4 bases and 0 bases, with 10 bases remaining between them. The CDR3 covers 14 residues. CDR3 DNA sequence: TGTGCCAGCAGCCCGAAGTCCATGAACACTGAAGCTTTCTTT. It specifies CASSPKSMNTEAFF.

The chain is built from TRBV10-3 and TRBJ2-1, with TRBD2 matching 14 bases. The CDR3 runs 16 residues. Germline-derived CDR1 and CDR2 are ENHRY and SYGVKD. V lost 2 bases to trimming and J lost 8 bases; unmatched junction nucleotides: 5. The CDR3 sequence: CAISERETSGRDEQFF. For the CDR3, the DNA is TGTGCCATCAGTGAGAGGGAGACTAGCGGGAGGGATGAGCAGTTCTTC.

J is TRBJ2-3 and V is TRBV29-1, with D maybe TRBD2 (5 bases). Trimming stripped 7 bases from V and 0 bases from J, with 14 bases between. The germline V gene has CDR1 SQVTM and CDR2 ANQGSEA. CDR3 length: 14 amino acids. The CDR3 loop is CSAWTLSSTDTQYF. The CDR3 DNA follows: TGCAGCGCCTGGACTCTGTCTAGCACAGATACGCAGTATTTT.

This sequence joins TRBV6-5 and TRBJ2-3; TRBD2 agrees at 12 bases. Per the germline V gene, CDR1 is MNHEY and CDR2 is SVGAGI. The CDR3 sequence is 15 residues long. V lost 8 bases to trimming and J lost 2 bases; unmatched junction nucleotides: 5. The CDR3 loop is CASSRTSGITDTQYF. CDR3 DNA sequence: TGTGCCAGCTCTCGGACTAGCGGGATCACAGATACGCAGTATTTT.

The gene calls are TRBV30 and TRBJ2-5, with TRBD2 matching 8 bases. J lost 1 base, V lost 0 bases, and 7 bases had no gene match. The CDR3 covers 16 residues. CDR1 GTSNPN and CDR2 SVGIG come from the germline V gene (reference sequence). CDR3 coding DNA: TGTGCCTGGAGTGTACTTAGTAGCGGGGCCCAAGAGACCCAGTACTTC. It encodes CAWSVLSSGAQETQYF. The entire variable domain, with the rest obtained from reference TRBV30 and TRBJ2-5, is as follows: SQTIHQWPATLVQPVGSPLSLECTVEGTSNPNLYWYRQAAGRGLQLLFYSVGIGQISSEVPQNLSASRPQDRQFILSSKKLLLSDSGFYLCAWSVLSSGAQETQYFGPGTRLLVL.

V is TRBV5-4 and J is TRBJ2-1; 8 nucleotides align to TRBD2. In germline, CDR1 is SGHNT, CDR2 YYREEE (reference sequence). V lost 4 bases, J lost 9 bases, and 15 bases stayed unmatched. This CDR3 is 16 amino acids long. Written as DNA, the CDR3 is TGTGCCAGCAGCCCCCCGGGACTAGGCGTTCTGCGTGAGCAGTTCTTC. Encoded protein: CASSPPGLGVLREQFF.

The DNA for the CDR3 is TGTGCCAGCACCCGAACCGGGACGGCGGGACTAGCGGGAGACTACGAGCAGTACTTC. It yields the protein CASTRTGTAGLAGDYEQYF. The V gene is TRBV7-2, the J gene TRBJ2-7; 14 positions agree with TRBD2. Germline CDR1 SGHTA, CDR2 FQGNSA. CDR3 size: 19 residues. Trimming removed 7 bases from V and 3 bases from J; junction bases left unmatched: 17. The full variable domain, completed using reference TRBV7-2 and TRBJ2-7, is GAGVSQSPSNKVTEKGKDVELRCDPISGHTALYWYRQSLGQGLEFLIYFQGNSAPDKSGLPSDRFSAERTGGSVSTLTIQRTQQEDSAVYLCASTRTGTAGLAGDYEQYFGPGTRLTVT.

The table lists this clone with a count of one. The genes are TRBV10-2 and TRBJ1-2; D gene uncertain. The length of the CDR3 is 12 residues. CDR1 and CDR2 (germline): WSHSY, SAAADI. The ends were cut back, 6 bases at V and 4 bases at J, with 9 bases in the middle. CDR3 residues: CASSLGFYGYTF. In DNA form, the CDR3 reads TGCGCCAGCAGCCTTGGATTCTATGGCTACACCTTC.

The gene calls are TRBV30 and TRBJ2-1, with 10 bases that match TRBD1. Per the germline V gene, CDR1 is GTSNPN and CDR2 is SVGIG (reference sequence). The length of the CDR3 is 15 residues. Trimming at V came to 5 bases and at J to 6 bases, leaving 10 bases not matched to a gene. The CDR3 region is CAWALNRDRGNEQFF. DNA for the CDR3: TGTGCCTGGGCCCTCAACCGGGACAGGGGCAATGAGCAGTTCTTC. The full variable domain, completed using reference TRBV30 and TRBJ2-1, is SQTIHQWPATLVQPVGSPLSLECTVEGTSNPNLYWYRQAAGRGLQLLFYSVGIGQISSEVPQNLSASRPQDRQFILSSKKLLLSDSGFYLCAWALNRDRGNEQFFGPGTRLTVL.

The chain joins TRBV2 to TRBJ1-6; D unclear. The V gene's germline CDR1 is SNHLY and CDR2 FYNNEI. The CDR3 contains 16 residues. Trimming stripped 8 bases from V and 3 bases from J, with 17 bases between. The CDR3 nucleotides read TGTGCCAGCTCCGGCGGCGGGCTGGGCTATAATTCACCCCTCCACTTT. It specifies CASSGGGLGYNSPLHF.

V usage is TRBV7-9 and J usage is TRBJ2-2, with unresolved D. Germline V gives CDR1 SEHNR, CDR2 FQNEAQ (reference sequence). Between the trimmed V and J ends, which lost 6 bases and 1 base, there was a span of 3 bases. This CDR3 spans 12 amino acids. This chain's CDR3 is CASSWNTGELFF. CDR3 nucleotide sequence: TGTGCCAGCAGTTGGAACACCGGGGAGCTGTTTTTT.

This clone was seen just once. V gene TRBV4-1 combines with J gene TRBJ2-2; 7 nucleotides match TRBD2. The V segment lost 5 bases and the J segment 1 base; nucleotides outside the gene matches: 4. The CDR3 sequence is 15 residues long. Per the germline V gene, CDR1 is MGHRA and CDR2 is YSYEKL. The CDR3 DNA follows: TGCGCCAGCAGCGGGGCGGGGGTGAACACCGGGGAGCTGTTTTTT. This sequence encodes CASSGAGVNTGELFF.

The rearrangement links TRBV3-1 (or the pseudogene TRBV3-2) to TRBJ1-3, with D hard to call. V gave up 1 base and J gave up 8 bases, with 3 bases separating them. Germline-derived CDR1 and CDR2 are LGHDT and YNNKEL (reference sequence). The CDR3 has 11 residues. CDR3 nucleotides: TGTGCCAGCAGCCAAGTGGACACCATATATTTT. Amino acid sequence: CASSQVDTIYF.

The chain is built from TRBV9 and TRBJ2-1, with 7 bases identical to TRBD2. CDR1 SGDLS and CDR2 YYNGEE come from the germline V gene. The trim removed 1 base at V and 2 bases at J, leaving 3 bases unmatched. The CDR3 runs 15 residues. The CDR3 DNA follows: TGTGCCAGCAGCGTAAGCGGGGCGCCCTACAATGAGCAGTTCTTC. The encoded protein is CASSVSGAPYNEQFF. Looking up the rest from reference TRBV9 and TRBJ2-1 gives the full variable domain: DSGVTQTPKHLITATGQRVTLRCSPRSGDLSVYWYQQSLDQGLQFLIQYYNGEERAKGNILERFSAQQFPDLHSELNLSSLELGDSALYFCASSVSGAPYNEQFFGPGTRLTVL.

V gene TRBV24-1 combines with J gene TRBJ2-3; D is uncertain. Germline V CDR1 and CDR2: KGHDR, SFDVKD. CDR3 length equals 14 residues. V gave up 6 bases and J gave up 1 base, with 10 bases separating them. The CDR3 here is CATSSGGGTDTQYF. The CDR3 nucleotides are TGTGCCACCAGTTCTGGTGGGGGCACAGATACGCAGTATTTT.

This clone was seen only a few times. The rearrangement uses TRBV28 and TRBJ2-7; D is possibly TRBD2 (6 bases). This CDR3 comprises 14 residues. V was clipped by 4 bases and J by 3 bases, with 13 bases between them. Germline V gene sequence: CDR1 MDHEN, CDR2 SYDVKM. In DNA, the CDR3 is TGTGCCAGCAGTTCGGGGGATGGAGGCTACGAGCAGTACTTC. It is translated as CASSSGDGGYEQYF.

In DNA, the CDR3 is TGTGCCAGCAGCCTACAGGGGCTAAGGAATTCACCCCTCCACTTT. This sequence encodes CASSLQGLRNSPLHF. V and J are TRBV7-9 and TRBJ1-6, with TRBD1 matching over 7 bases. CDR3 length: 15 amino acids. The germline V gene has CDR1 SEHNR and CDR2 FQNEAQ (reference sequence). J was trimmed by 7 bases and V by 5 bases; bases with no gene match: 8.

V usage is TRBV24-1 and J usage is TRBJ1-2, with D unresolved. This CDR3 contains 13 residues. The ends were cut back, 5 bases at V and 6 bases at J, with 12 bases in the middle. CDR1 is KGHDR and CDR2 is SFDVKD in the germline V gene. CDR3 protein: CATSVQPWDGYTF. The CDR3, as DNA: TGTGCCACCAGTGTTCAGCCCTGGGATGGCTACACCTTC.

The chain couples TRBV28 to TRBJ2-1; 11 bases line up with TRBD2. Germline CDR1 and CDR2: MDHEN and SYDVKM. Trimming cost V 5 bases and J 3 bases; bases outside gene matches: 6. The CDR3 length is 16 residues. CDR3 loop: CASSEPGLADYNEQFF. The CDR3 DNA reads TGTGCCAGCAGTGAACCGGGACTAGCGGACTACAATGAGCAGTTCTTC.

The rearrangement links TRBV6-5 to TRBJ2-6; D might be TRBD2 (6 bases). V was pared by 6 bases and J by 3 bases, with 6 bases between. The CDR3 extends over 13 amino acids. The germline gives CDR1 MNHEY, CDR2 SVGAGI. CDR3 region: CASREGGANVLTF. CDR3 in DNA: TGTGCCAGCAGGGAGGGTGGGGCCAACGTCCTGACTTTC.

This chain joins TRBV13 and TRBJ1-1; tentative D call: TRBD1 (5 bases). Germline V gives CDR1 PRHDT, CDR2 FYEKMQ (reference sequence). Trimming shortened V by 7 bases and J by 6 bases, and 15 bases separated the two germline ends. The CDR3 is made up of 13 amino acids. The CDR3 nucleotides are TGTGCCAGCACCCGGGGTGGGGCTCCTGAAGCTTTCTTT. Translation: CASTRGGAPEAFF.

This rearrangement joins TRBV27 to TRBJ2-5; TRBD2 might be the D (6 bases). Germline V lookup: CDR1 MNHEY, CDR2 SMNVEV (reference sequence). The V gene lost 3 bases and the J gene lost 4 bases, with 12 bases spanning the gap. CDR3 length: 14 amino acids. CDR3 coding DNA: TGTGCCAGCAGTTTCGTTCGGGGAGGAGAGACCCAGTACTTC. As protein: CASSFVRGGETQYF.

This rearrangement joins TRBV7-3 to TRBJ2-3, with 9 bases that match TRBD2. Trimming at V came to 2 bases and at J to 3 bases, leaving 12 bases not matched to a gene. This CDR3 contains 18 residues. Germline CDR1 reads SGHTA; CDR2 reads FQGTGA. The CDR3 DNA sequence: TGTGCCAGCAGCTTATCAATAGGGACTAGCCGATTAACAGATACGCAGTATTTT. The encoded protein is CASSLSIGTSRLTDTQYF.

Worth noting for this clone: This specimen includes other DNA sequences encoding the same CDR3. The rearrangement links TRBV3-1 (or the pseudogene TRBV3-2) to TRBJ2-1; D not resolved. The germline CDR1 and CDR2 sequences are LGHDT and YNNKEL (reference sequence). CDR3 length equals 12 residues. V lost 0 bases and J 7 bases, leaving 4 bases between the germline ends. The DNA of the CDR3 is TGTGCCAGCAGCCAAGATTTTAATGAGCAGTTCTTC. Translated, it gives CASSQDFNEQFF.

This chain connects TRBV5-4 to TRBJ1-5; D remains ambiguous. The CDR3 totals 13 residues. Germline V gene lookup returns CDR1 SGHNT and CDR2 YYREEE (reference sequence). The V gene lost 2 bases and the J gene lost 5 bases, with 8 bases spanning the gap. The DNA for the CDR3 is TGTGCCAGCAGCTTTCATCCCGATCAGCCCCAGCATTTT. It is translated as CASSFHPDQPQHF.

A remark on this clone: Other DNA sequences of this sample code for an identical CDR3. V usage is TRBV5-1 and J usage is TRBJ1-1; perhaps TRBD1 as D (5 bases). The germline V and J ends were trimmed by 0 bases and 0 bases, with 9 bases remaining between them. The CDR3 covers 15 residues. Looked up from germline, CDR1 is SGHRS and CDR2 is YFSETQ. The CDR3 DNA is TGCGCCAGCAGCTTGGAATGGGGGTTGAACACTGAAGCTTTCTTT. Protein sequence: CASSLEWGLNTEAFF.